This T cell receptor (beta chain) was profiled in a study of human T cells and chemical hapten exposure. Overall study results and limits: Positively correlated with patch test score were the counts of PT1 expanded TCRs. With DPC sensitization, TCRs exceeding 1 in 1000 frequency showed no change.

As regards this clonotype: Its antigen is unknown.

TCRdb independently ran MiXCR on the RACE reads; one entry per CDR3 protein. The sample has over 100,000 distinct CDR3 sequences; about a tenth are singletons. Time point meaning: patch test 2, 6 weeks after DPC sensitization. Treatment in this sample: therapeutic diphenylcyclopropenone sensitization with weekly scalp DPC. Blood sampling preceded each patch test application. Germline CDR1 reads MNHEY; CDR2 reads SMNVEV (reference sequence). The CDR3 spans 14 residues. The germline V and J ends were trimmed by 6 bases and 5 bases, with 14 bases remaining between them. The J gene is TRBJ1-5, the V gene TRBV27; D might be TRBD1 (6 bases). This clonotype was obtained from a woman aged 40-49 years with alopecia areata. Some clones in this sample may be carry-over from other donors' samples. This sample comprised whole blood, obtained in connection with sensitization to the hapten diphenylcyclopropenone (DPC). CDR3 DNA sequence: TGTGCCAGCAGGAAACAGGGTACAGATCAGCCCCAGCATTTT. Amino acids: CASRKQGTDQPQHF.